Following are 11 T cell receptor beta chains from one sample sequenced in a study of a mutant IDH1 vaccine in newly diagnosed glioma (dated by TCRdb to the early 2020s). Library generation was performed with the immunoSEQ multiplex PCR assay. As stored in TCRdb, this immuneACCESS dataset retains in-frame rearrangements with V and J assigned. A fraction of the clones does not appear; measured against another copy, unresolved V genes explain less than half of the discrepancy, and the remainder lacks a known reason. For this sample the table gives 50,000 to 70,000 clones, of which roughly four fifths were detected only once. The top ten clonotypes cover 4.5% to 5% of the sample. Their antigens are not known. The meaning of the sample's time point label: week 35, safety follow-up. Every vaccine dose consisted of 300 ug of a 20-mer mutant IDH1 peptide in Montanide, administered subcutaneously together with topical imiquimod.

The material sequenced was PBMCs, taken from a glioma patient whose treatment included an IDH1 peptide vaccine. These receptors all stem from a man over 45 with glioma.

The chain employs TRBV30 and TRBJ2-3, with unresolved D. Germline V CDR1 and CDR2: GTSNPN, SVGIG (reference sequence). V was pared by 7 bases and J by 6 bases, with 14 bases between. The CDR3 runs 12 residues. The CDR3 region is CALGPGPDTQYF. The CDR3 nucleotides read TGTGCCTTAGGGCCAGGACCCGATACGCAGTATTTT.

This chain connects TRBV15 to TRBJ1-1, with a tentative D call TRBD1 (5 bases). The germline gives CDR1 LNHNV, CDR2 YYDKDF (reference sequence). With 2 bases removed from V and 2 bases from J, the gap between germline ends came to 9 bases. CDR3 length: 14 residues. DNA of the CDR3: TGTGCCACCAGCAGAAGGGGACTCAACACTGAAGCTTTCTTT. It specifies CATSRRGLNTEAFF.

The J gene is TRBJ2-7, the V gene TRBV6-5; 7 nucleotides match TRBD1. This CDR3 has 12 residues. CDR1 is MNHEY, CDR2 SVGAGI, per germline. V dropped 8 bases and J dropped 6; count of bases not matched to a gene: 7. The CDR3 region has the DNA TGTGCCAGCTGGTTTTCAGGGGGCGAGCAGTACTTC. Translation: CASWFSGGEQYF.

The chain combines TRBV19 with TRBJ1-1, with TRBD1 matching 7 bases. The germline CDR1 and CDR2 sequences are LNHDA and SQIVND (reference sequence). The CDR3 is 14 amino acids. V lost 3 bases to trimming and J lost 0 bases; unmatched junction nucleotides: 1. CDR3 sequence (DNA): TGTGCCAGTAGTATGACAGGGATGAACACTGAAGCTTTCTTT. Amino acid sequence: CASSMTGMNTEAFF.

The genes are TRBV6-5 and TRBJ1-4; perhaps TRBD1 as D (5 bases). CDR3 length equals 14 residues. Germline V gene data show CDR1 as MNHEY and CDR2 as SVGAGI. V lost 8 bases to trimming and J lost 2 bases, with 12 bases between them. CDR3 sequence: CASGIGATNEKLFF. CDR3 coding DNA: TGTGCCAGCGGAATAGGGGCGACTAATGAAAAACTGTTTTTT.

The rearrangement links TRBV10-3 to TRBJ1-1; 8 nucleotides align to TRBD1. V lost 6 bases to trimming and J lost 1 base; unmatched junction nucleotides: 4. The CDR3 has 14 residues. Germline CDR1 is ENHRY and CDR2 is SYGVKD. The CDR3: CAIRRTGTNTEAFF. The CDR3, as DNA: TGTGCCATCAGGAGGACAGGGACGAACACTGAAGCTTTCTTT.

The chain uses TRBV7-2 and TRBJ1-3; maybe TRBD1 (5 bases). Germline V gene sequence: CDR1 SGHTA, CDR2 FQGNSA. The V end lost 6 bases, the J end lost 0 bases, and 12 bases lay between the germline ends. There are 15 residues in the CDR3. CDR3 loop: CASRDQGGSGNTIYF. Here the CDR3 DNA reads TGTGCCAGCAGGGACCAGGGAGGCTCTGGAAACACCATATATTTT.

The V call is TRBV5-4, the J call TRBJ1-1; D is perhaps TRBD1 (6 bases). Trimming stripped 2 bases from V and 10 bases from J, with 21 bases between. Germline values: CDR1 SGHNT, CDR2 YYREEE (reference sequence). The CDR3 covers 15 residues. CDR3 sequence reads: CASSFPHRGGAGAFF. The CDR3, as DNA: TGTGCCAGCAGCTTCCCGCATAGGGGGGGCGCAGGAGCTTTCTTT.

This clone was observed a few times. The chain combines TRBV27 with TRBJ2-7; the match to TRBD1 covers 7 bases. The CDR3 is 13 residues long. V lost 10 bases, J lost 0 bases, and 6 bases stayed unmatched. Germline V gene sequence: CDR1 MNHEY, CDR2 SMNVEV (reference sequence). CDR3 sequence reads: CATWGTDSYEQYF. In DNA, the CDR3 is TGTGCCACCTGGGGGACAGACTCCTACGAGCAGTACTTC.

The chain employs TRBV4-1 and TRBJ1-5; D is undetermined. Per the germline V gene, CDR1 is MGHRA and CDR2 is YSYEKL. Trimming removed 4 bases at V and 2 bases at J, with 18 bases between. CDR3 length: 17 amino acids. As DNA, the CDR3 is TGCGCCAGCAGCCGGGGTGTCTTTGGGGTAGGCAATCAGCCCCAGCATTTT. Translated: CASSRGVFGVGNQPQHF.

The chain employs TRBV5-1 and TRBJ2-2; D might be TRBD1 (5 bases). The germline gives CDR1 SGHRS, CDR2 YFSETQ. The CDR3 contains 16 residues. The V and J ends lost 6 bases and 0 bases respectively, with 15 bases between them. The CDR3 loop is CASTGAGRANTGELFF. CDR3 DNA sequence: TGCGCCAGCACTGGGGCAGGACGAGCGAACACCGGGGAGCTGTTTTTT.